Only a few counts were recorded for the clone carrying this T cell receptor (beta chain). Its target is unknown. The junction and the germline gene differ at one end; a read error may be behind it. Unique molecular identifiers were present on the cDNA, which also gained a universal primer site by template switching. From the 5' RACE reads, TCRdb called clonotypes with MiXCR, one entry per CDR3 protein. The sample contains about 530,000 distinct CDR3 sequences, 20% to 25% of which appear only once. The sample belongs to a study of identical twins. Overall study results and limits: For cord blood, abundant beta clonotypes had fewer insertions, unlike memory repertoires, which showed none.

The sample also formed part of further work on yellow fever vaccine responses in identical twins.

This clonotype was obtained from a woman aged 18-29 years in good health. Sequencing was performed on CD4+ T cells sorted from blood.

This chain's CDR3 is CASSQDTWDRTF. As DNA, the CDR3 is TGCGCCAGCAGCCAAGATACATGGGACAGAACCTTC. The V and J genes are TRBV4-1 and TRBJ2-7; 7 bases agree with TRBD1. The CDR3 sequence is 12 residues long. CDR1 MGHRA and CDR2 YSYEKL come from the germline V gene.